The rows below give T cell receptor beta chains drawn from one sample of a study of T cell responses to AZD1222 COVID-19 vaccine. Profiled with immunoSEQ multiplex PCR; TCRdb holds only in-frame clones, not every one. The sample has more than 150,000 clones; 90% to 95% are singletons. Source: peripheral blood, taken on day 0 of AZD1222 vaccination. Receptor source: an adult in good health. Both conserved end residues are part of each CDR3. Fields, in order: V gene, D gene, J gene, clone size, CDR3 protein, CDR3 DNA. The D gene is left open where the match is weak. Only some rows state a clone size, as once, few, many or a class for expanded clones.

>TRBV18|-|TRBJ1-4|-
CASSPGEKLFF
TGTGCCAGCTCACCAGGCGAAAAACTGTTTTTT
>TRBV7-6|-|TRBJ1-1|-
CASSLAGGRTEAFF
TGTGCCAGCAGCTTAGCTGGGGGGAGGACTGAAGCTTTCTTT
>TRBV28|TRBD2|TRBJ2-2|-
CASSFGTSTPTGELFF
TGTGCCAGCAGTTTCGGGACTAGCACCCCCACCGGGGAGCTGTTTTTT
>TRBV27|TRBD1|TRBJ2-6|-
CASSLTGSGANVLTF
TGTGCCAGCAGTTTGACAGGGTCTGGGGCCAACGTCCTGACTTTC
>TRBV19|-|TRBJ1-1|-
CASSTSWPGGMAFF
TGTGCCAGTAGTACATCGTGGCCGGGAGGGATGGCTTTCTTT
>TRBV28|-|TRBJ1-6|once
CASSLPRGPYNSPLHF
TGTGCCAGCAGTCTCCCCCGGGGCCCCTATAATTCACCCCTCCACTTT
>TRBV30|-|TRBJ1-2|-
CAWRRAYGYTF
TGTGCCTGGAGAAGAGCGTATGGCTACACCTTC
>TRBV14|-|TRBJ1-1|-
CASSQGPSWPEAFF
TGTGCCAGCAGCCAAGGGCCCTCCTGGCCCGAAGCTTTCTTT
>TRBV18|TRBD2|TRBJ2-7|-
CASSPRAKASGSYEQYF
TGTGCCAGCTCACCAAGGGCCAAGGCTAGCGGCTCCTACGAGCAGTACTTC
>TRBV10-3|TRBD1|TRBJ1-2|-
CAITGQGYPYGYTF
TGTGCCATCACAGGACAGGGGTACCCCTATGGCTACACCTTC
>TRBV6-5|-|TRBJ1-1|-
CASSYAIGVAEAFF
TGTGCCAGCAGTTACGCCATCGGAGTCGCTGAAGCTTTCTTT
>TRBV7-9|-|TRBJ1-2|-
CASSLIPSGSYGYTF
TGTGCCAGCAGCCTAATTCCCTCGGGGAGCTATGGCTACACCTTC
>TRBV3-1/TRBV3-2|-|TRBJ1-2|-
CASSHERVYGYTF
TGTGCCAGCAGCCATGAAAGGGTCTATGGCTACACCTTC
>TRBV3-1/TRBV3-2|-|TRBJ2-7|-
CASSQSFSTYEQYF
TGTGCCAGCAGCCAAAGCTTTTCCACCTACGAGCAGTACTTC
>TRBV2|TRBD2|TRBJ2-1|-
CANSGREGINEQFF
TGTGCCAACTCGGGCCGGGAGGGGATCAATGAGCAGTTCTTC
>TRBV19|TRBD1|TRBJ1-2|-
CASRGATGTNYGYTF
TGTGCCAGTAGAGGAGCGACAGGGACTAACTATGGCTACACCTTC
>TRBV4-1|-|TRBJ1-3|-
CASSQGPGSSGNTIYF
TGCGCCAGCAGCCAAGGTCCAGGGAGCTCTGGAAACACCATATATTTT
>TRBV5-4|-|TRBJ1-2|once
CAIPKGGQNAFYGYTF
TGTGCCATTCCTAAGGGGGGTCAGAACGCTTTCTATGGCTACACCTTC
>TRBV6-5|TRBD1|TRBJ1-3|few
CASSGQGSGNTIYF
TGTGCCAGCAGCGGACAGGGTTCTGGAAACACCATATATTTT
>TRBV30|TRBD1|TRBJ1-5|-
CAWSEGTGGNQPQHF
TGTGCCTGGAGTGAGGGAACAGGGGGCAATCAGCCCCAGCATTTT
>TRBV5-1|TRBD1|TRBJ1-4|-
CASSLARDRGNEKLFF
TGCGCCAGCAGCTTGGCCAGGGACAGGGGGAATGAAAAACTGTTTTTT
>TRBV5-1|-|TRBJ1-3|-
CASSFGELFLEQARDTIYF
TGCGCCAGCAGCTTCGGGGAACTCTTCCTGGAGCAGGCGAGGGACACCATATATTTT
>TRBV27|-|TRBJ2-2|once
CASSVRGLGTGELFF
TGTGCCAGCAGTGTGAGGGGATTGGGGACCGGGGAGCTGTTTTTT
>TRBV4-1|-|TRBJ1-5|-
CASSLLDGEGPQHF
TGCGCCAGCAGCCTACTCGACGGCGAAGGGCCCCAGCATTTT
>TRBV27|TRBD2|TRBJ2-7|-
CASSLDSGGSYEQYF
TGTGCCAGCAGTTTGGATAGCGGGGGGAGCTACGAGCAGTACTTC
>TRBV19|TRBD1|TRBJ2-3|-
CASSNTGGLGDTQYF
TGTGCCAGTAGTAATACAGGGGGCCTAGGAGATACGCAGTATTTT
>TRBV30|TRBD1|TRBJ1-4|-
CAWSVGQGGKKLFF
TGTGCCTGGAGTGTCGGCCAGGGGGGGAAAAAACTGTTTTTT
>TRBV25-1|-|TRBJ1-2|-
CASSETEGINGYTF
TGTGCCAGCAGTGAAACCGAGGGGATAAATGGCTACACCTTC
>TRBV3-1/TRBV3-2|-|TRBJ1-3|-
CASSQGGASSGNTIYF
TGTGCCAGCAGCCAAGGTGGCGCATCCTCTGGAAACACCATATATTTT
>TRBV7-8|-|TRBJ2-1|-
CASSLAGPDEQFF
TGTGCCAGCAGCTTAGCCGGGCCGGACGAGCAGTTCTTC
>TRBV15|-|TRBJ1-1|once
CATNEQGSTFF
TGTGCCACCAATGAGCAGGGCTCTACTTTCTTT